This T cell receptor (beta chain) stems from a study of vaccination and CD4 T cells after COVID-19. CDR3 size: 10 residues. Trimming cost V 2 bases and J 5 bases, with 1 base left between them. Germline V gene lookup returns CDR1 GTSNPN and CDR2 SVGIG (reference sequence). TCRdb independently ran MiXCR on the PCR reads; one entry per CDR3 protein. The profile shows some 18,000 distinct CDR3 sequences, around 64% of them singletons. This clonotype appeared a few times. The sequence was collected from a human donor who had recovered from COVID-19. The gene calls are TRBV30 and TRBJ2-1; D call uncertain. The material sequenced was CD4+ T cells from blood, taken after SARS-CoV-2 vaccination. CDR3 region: CAWSNNEQFF. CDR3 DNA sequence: TGTGCCTGGAGTAACAATGAGCAGTTCTTC.